This TCR beta chain was profiled in a study of neurological immune-mediated disorders. Study results and limitations: Because no CDR3 amino acid sequences were shared across subjects by expanded clones, private repertoires were suggested in all groups.

5'RACE with 10-nucleotide random UMIs generated the cDNA. TCRdb re-called the 5' RACE reads through MiXCR, storing one row per CDR3 protein. The data hold roughly 36,000 distinct CDR3 sequences, with around 7.2% observed a single time. Trimming stripped 5 bases from V and 2 bases from J, with 14 bases between. Germline CDR1 is SGHNT and CDR2 is YYREEE (reference sequence). The CDR3 loop spans 16 amino acids. In its sample, this clonotype was seen many times. Its antigen is not identified. The chain employs TRBV5-4 and TRBJ2-6, with D maybe TRBD2 (5 bases). Sequenced material: CD4+ T cells from blood. This sequence originates from a man aged 50 or older in good health. The DNA of the CDR3 is TGTGCCAGCAGTGCCGACCTAGCCCCTGGGGCCAACGTCCTGACTTTC. This codes for CASSADLAPGANVLTF.